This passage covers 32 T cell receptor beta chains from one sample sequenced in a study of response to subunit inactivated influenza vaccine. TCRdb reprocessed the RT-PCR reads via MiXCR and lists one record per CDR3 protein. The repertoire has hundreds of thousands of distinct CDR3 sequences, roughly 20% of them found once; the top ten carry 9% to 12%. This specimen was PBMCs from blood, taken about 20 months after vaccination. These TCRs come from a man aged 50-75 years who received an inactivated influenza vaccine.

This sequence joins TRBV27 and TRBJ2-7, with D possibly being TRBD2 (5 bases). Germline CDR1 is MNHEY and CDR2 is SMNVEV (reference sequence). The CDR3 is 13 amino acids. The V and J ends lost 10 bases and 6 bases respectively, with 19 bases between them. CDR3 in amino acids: CATSDSISREQYF. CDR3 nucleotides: TGTGCCACCTCGGACTCCATCTCACGCGAGCAGTACTTC.

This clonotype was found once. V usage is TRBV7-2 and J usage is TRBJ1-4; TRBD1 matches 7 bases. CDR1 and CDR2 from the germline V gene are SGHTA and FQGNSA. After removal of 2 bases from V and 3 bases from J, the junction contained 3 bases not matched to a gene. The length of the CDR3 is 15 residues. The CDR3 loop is CASSLRGLANEKLFF. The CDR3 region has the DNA TGTGCCAGCAGCTTAAGGGGGCTGGCTAATGAAAAACTGTTTTTT.

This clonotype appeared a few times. CDR3 nucleotide sequence: TGTGCCAGCAGTCACGGGACAGGGGAGAATTCACCCCTCCACTTT. It translates to CASSHGTGENSPLHF. The chain couples TRBV6-5 to TRBJ1-6; TRBD1 aligns across 10 bases. In germline, CDR1 is MNHEY, CDR2 SVGAGI. With 5 bases clipped from V and 7 bases from J, the junction kept 5 bases outside the gene matches. The CDR3 is 15 residues long.

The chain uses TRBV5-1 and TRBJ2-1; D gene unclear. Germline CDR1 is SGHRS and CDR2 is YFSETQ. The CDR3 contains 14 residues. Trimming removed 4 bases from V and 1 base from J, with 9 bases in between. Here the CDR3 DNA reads TGCGCCAGCAGCCCCCCGGGTTCCTACAATGAGCAGTTCTTC. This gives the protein CASSPPGSYNEQFF.

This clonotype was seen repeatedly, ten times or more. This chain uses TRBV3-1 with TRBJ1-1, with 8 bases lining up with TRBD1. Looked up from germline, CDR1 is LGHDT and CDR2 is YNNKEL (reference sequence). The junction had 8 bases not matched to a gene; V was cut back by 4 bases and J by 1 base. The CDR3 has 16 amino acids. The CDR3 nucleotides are TGTGCCAGCAGCCCACTATGGACAGGGAAGAACACTGAAGCTTTCTTT. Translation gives CASSPLWTGKNTEAFF.

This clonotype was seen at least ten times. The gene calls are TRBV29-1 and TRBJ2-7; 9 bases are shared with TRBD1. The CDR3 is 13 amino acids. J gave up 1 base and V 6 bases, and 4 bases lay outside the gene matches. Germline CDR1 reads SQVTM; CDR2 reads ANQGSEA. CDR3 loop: CSVGTGSSYEQYF. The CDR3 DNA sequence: TGCAGCGTGGGGACAGGGTCTTCCTACGAGCAGTACTTC.

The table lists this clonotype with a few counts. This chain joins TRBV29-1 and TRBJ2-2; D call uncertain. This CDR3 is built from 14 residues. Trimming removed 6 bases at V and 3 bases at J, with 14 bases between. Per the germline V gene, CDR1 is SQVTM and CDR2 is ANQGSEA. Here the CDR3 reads CSVGKGFDTGELFF. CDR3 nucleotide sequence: TGCAGCGTGGGGAAAGGGTTCGACACCGGGGAGCTGTTTTTT.

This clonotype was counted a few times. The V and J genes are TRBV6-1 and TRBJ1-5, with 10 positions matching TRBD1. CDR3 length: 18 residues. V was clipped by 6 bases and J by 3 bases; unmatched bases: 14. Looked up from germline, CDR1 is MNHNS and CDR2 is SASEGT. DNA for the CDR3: TGTGCCAGCAGATCGGGACAGGGGATGTTCAGTAACAATCAGCCCCAGCATTTT. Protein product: CASRSGQGMFSNNQPQHF.

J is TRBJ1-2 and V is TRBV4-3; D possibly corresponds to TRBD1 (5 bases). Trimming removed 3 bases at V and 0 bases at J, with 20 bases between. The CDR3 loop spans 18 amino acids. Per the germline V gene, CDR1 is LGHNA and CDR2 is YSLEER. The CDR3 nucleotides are TGCGCCAGCAGCCAGGGGAGTTATATGGGGGGATCTAACTATGGCTACACCTTC. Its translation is CASSQGSYMGGSNYGYTF.

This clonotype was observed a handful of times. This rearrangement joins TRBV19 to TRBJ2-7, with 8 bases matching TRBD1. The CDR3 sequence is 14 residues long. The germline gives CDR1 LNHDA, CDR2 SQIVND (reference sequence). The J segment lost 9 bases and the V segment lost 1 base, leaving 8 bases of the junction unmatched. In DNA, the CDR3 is TGTGCCAGTAGTATAGGTCGGACAGGGCGAGGGCAGTACTTC. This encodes CASSIGRTGRGQYF.

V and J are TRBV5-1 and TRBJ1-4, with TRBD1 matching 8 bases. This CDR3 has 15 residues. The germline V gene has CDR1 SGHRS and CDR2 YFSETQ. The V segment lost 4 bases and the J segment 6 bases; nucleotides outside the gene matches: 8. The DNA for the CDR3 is TGCGCCAGCAGCGAATGGACAGGGAAGGATGAAAAACTGTTTTTT. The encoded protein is CASSEWTGKDEKLFF.

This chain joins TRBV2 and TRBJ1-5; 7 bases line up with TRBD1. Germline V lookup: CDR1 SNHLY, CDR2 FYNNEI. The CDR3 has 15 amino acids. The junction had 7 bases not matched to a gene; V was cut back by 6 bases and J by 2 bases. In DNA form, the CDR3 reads TGTGCCAGCAGGGAAACAGGGGATCGCAATCAGCCCCAGCATTTT. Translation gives CASRETGDRNQPQHF.

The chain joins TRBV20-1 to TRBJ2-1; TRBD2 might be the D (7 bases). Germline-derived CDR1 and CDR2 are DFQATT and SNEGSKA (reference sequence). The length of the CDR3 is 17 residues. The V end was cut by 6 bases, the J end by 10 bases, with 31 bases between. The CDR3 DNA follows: TGCAGTGCCTTACCCCCCTTGGGAGGGGGAGGGAGTAACGAGCAGTTCTTC. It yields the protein CSALPPLGGGGSNEQFF.

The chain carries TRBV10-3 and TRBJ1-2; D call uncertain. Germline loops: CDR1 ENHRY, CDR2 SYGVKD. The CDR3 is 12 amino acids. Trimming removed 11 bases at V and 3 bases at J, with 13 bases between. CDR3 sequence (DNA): TGTGCCGCCAGTAATAATTACTATGGCTACACCTTC. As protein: CAASNNYYGYTF.

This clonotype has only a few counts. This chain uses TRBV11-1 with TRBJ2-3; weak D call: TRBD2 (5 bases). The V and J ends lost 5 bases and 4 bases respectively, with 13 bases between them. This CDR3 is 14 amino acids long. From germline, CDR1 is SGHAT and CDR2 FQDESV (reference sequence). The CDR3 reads CASSPVGNSDTQYF. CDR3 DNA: TGTGCCAGCAGCCCGGTCGGGAACTCAGATACGCAGTATTTT.

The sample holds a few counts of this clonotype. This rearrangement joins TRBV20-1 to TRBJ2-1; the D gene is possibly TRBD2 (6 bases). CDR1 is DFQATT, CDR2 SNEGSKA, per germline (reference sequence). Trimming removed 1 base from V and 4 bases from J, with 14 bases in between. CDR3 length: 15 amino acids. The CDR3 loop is CSARGLGRFYNEQFF. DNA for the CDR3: TGCAGTGCTAGAGGACTAGGTCGATTTTACAATGAGCAGTTCTTC.

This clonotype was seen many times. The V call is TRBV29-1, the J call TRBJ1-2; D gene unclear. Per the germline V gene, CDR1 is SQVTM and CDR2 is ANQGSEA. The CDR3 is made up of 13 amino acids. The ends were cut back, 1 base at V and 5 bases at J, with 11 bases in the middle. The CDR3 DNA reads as TGCAGCGTTGAAGCTCTATGGGGTTATGGCTACACCTTC. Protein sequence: CSVEALWGYGYTF.

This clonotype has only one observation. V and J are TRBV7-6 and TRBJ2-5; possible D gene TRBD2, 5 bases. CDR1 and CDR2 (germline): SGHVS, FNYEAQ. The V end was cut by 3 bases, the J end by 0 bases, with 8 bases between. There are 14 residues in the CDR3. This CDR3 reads CASSFGLNQETQYF. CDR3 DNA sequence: TGTGCCAGCAGCTTCGGACTTAACCAAGAGACCCAGTACTTC.

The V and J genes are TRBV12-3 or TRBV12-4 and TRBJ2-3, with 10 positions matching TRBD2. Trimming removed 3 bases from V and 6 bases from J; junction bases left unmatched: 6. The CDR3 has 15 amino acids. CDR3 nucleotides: TGTGCCAGCAGTTTTGTGGGACTAGCGCGGGATACGCAGTATTTT. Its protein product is CASSFVGLARDTQYF.

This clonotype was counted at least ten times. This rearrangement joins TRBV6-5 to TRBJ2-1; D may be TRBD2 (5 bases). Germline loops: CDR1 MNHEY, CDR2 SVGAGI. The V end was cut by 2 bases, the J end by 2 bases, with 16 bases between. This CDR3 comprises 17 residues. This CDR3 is CASSYKSTRVPYNEQFF. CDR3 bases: TGTGCCAGCAGTTACAAGTCCACTAGGGTCCCCTACAATGAGCAGTTCTTC.

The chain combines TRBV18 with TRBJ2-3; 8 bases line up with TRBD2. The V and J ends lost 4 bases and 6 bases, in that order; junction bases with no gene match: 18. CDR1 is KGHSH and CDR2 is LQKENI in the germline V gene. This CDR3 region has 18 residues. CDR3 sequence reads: CASSLVVESAGGPDTQYF. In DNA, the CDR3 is TGTGCCAGCTCACTTGTCGTCGAATCGGCGGGGGGACCCGATACGCAGTATTTT.

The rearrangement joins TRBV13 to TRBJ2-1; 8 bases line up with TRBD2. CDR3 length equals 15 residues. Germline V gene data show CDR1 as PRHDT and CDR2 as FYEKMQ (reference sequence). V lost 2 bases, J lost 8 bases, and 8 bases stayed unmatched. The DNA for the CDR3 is TGTGCCAGCAGCTTACTCAGGACTAGCAGGTATGAGCAGTTCTTC. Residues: CASSLLRTSRYEQFF.

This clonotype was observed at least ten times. The CDR3 is CASSLQSGGTEAFF. As DNA, the CDR3 is TGTGCCAGCAGCCTCCAAAGCGGGGGGACTGAAGCTTTCTTT. The rearrangement joins TRBV7-9 to TRBJ1-1; tentatively, D is TRBD1 (5 bases). Trimming pared 5 bases from V and 5 bases from J, leaving 15 bases between. The germline CDR1 and CDR2 sequences are SEHNR and FQNEAQ (reference sequence). The CDR3 is 14 amino acids.

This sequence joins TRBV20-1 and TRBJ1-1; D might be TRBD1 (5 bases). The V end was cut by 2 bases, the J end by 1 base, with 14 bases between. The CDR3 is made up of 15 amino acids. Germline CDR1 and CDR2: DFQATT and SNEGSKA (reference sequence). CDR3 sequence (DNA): TGCAGTGCTAGAAAAAAGGCGAGGGGGAACACTGAAGCTTTCTTT. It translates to CSARKKARGNTEAFF.

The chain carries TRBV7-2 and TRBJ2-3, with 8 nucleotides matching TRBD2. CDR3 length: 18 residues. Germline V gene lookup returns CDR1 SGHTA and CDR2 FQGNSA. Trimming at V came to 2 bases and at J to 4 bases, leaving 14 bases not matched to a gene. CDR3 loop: CASSLRRGGQRRADTQYF. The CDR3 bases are TGTGCCAGCAGCTTACGCCGGGGGGGCCAAAGGAGGGCAGATACGCAGTATTTT.

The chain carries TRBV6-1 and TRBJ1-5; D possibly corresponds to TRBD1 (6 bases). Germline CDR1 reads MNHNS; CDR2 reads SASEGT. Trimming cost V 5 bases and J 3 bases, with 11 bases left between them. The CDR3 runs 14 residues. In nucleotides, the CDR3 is TGTGCCAGCAGTCCATGGACAGACAATCAGCCCCAGCATTTT. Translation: CASSPWTDNQPQHF.

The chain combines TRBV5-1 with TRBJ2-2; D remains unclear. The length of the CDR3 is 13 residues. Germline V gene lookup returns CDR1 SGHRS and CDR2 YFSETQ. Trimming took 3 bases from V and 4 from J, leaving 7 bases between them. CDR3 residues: CASSSSVTGELFF. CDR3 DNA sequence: TGCGCCAGCAGCTCCTCGGTCACCGGGGAGCTGTTTTTT. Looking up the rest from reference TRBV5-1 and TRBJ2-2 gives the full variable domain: KAGVTQTPRYLIKTRGQQVTLSCSPISGHRSVSWYQQTPGQGLQFLFEYFSETQRNKGNFPGRFSGRQFSNSRSEMNVSTLELGDSALYLCASSSSVTGELFFGEGSRLTVL.

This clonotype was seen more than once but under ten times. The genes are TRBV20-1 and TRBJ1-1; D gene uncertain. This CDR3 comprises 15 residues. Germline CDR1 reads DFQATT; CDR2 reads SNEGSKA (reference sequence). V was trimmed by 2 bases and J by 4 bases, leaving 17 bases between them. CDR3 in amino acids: CSARSGGRTLTEAFF. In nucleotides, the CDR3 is TGCAGTGCTAGAAGTGGCGGCCGAACGCTCACTGAAGCTTTCTTT.

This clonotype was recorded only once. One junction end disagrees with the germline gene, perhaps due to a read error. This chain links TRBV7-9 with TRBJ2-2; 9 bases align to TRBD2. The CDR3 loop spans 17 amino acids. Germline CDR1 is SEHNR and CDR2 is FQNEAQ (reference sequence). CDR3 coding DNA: TGTGCCAGCAGCTCCCCGCTAGCGGGATCGAACACCGGGGAGATGTTTTTT. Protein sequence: CASSSPLAGSNTGEMFF.

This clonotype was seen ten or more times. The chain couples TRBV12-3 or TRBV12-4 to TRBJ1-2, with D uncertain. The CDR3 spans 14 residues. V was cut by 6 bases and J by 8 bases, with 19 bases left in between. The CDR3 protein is CASSYGVSPSGYTF. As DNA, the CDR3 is TGTGCCAGCAGCTACGGTGTTAGCCCCTCGGGCTACACCTTC.

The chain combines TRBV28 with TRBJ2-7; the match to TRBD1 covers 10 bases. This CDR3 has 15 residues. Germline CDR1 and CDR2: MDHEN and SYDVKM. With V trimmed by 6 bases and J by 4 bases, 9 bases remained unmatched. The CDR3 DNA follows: TGTGCCAGCAGACCCCCCGGGACAGGGGCTTACGAGCAGTACTTC. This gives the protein CASRPPGTGAYEQYF.

CDR3 DNA sequence: TGTGCCAGCAGCCCCCTTGGCCTGTCCTACGAGCAGTACTTC. This encodes CASSPLGLSYEQYF. This chain uses TRBV14 with TRBJ2-7; D remains unclear. This CDR3 comprises 14 residues. Trimming took 4 bases from V and 1 from J, leaving 11 bases between them. Germline values: CDR1 SGHDN, CDR2 FVKESK.